This T cell receptor beta chain was identified in a study of cytomegalovirus exposure and HLA in healthy donors (dated by TCRdb to 2017 to 2019). As for the study more broadly: According to a later analysis, the 120 validation repertoires were produced on the same platform as the approximately 600 repertoires of the first cohort. In addition to the first cohort of about 650 subjects, a separate validation cohort of 120 different subjects was used. The study combined high-throughput TCR immunosequencing, statistical association of individual TCRs with disease status, and machine learning to predict cytomegalovirus infection status. The study was designed to test whether signatures of past pathogen exposure could be identified by cataloging public T cell receptors. Here is what the overall study found, with its caveats: A later analysis found that TCRs clustered in the first cohort also tended to co-occur in the 120 validation repertoires, with 94% of cluster scores above 0. Most TCR sequences were observed very rarely across donors, whereas some public TCRs were present in many individuals. In vitro tests confirmed that a few of the cytomegalovirus-associated TCR beta chains recognize cytomegalovirus antigens. The classifier was reported to diagnose cytomegalovirus status with high specificity and sensitivity in both the original cohort and the validation cohort. According to the authors, the approach could potentially be generalized to other disease states and immunological phenotypes. All 120 or so repertoires were used to score co-occurrence in the validation cohort in a later analysis, because that analysis had no HLA typing for the cohort. The study listed 150 to 200 TCR beta chains as associated with cytomegalovirus.

The library was made by the immunoSEQ multiplex PCR assay. The authors processed their data as follows. A statistical classification framework was built for diagnosing cytomegalovirus status from the catalog of TCR beta chain sequences. TCRdb re-hosts the immuneACCESS table, in-frame sequences only. Its copies lack some clones; in the studies checked, an unresolved V gene accounts for under half of them, and the cause for the rest is not known. D and trimming were read from the DNA, whereas the V and J calls and clone size are those reported in that table. In this sample the table shows 130,000 to 150,000 clones, roughly 87% of which occur a single time. The ten most abundant clones make up roughly 4.5% of the sample. As to this clone: The antigen it binds to is not known. Qualities for individual bases were not recorded, and no much larger clone is one base off.

The donors were included in the validation cohort of roughly 120 subjects, a group kept apart from the roughly 700-subject first cohort. The sequence was obtained from a man between 18 and 35 years old in good health and CMV-seropositive. The sequencing input was PBMCs.

The CDR3 region has the sequence CASSLAKGAGETQYF. The DNA sequence reads TGTGCCAGCAGCTTAGCGAAGGGGGCTGGGGAGACCCAGTACTTC. The chain joins TRBV7-9 to TRBJ2-5; 7 of the junction bases match TRBD1. After removal of 0 bases from V and 5 bases from J, the junction retains 6 bases not matched to a gene. The CDR3 contains 15 residues, cysteine and phenylalanine counted. Of all the DNA, just the CDR3 is kept, 45 bases in frame from base 1. CDR1 SEHNR and CDR2 FQNEAQ are derived from the germline V gene (reference sequence).